This TCR beta chain was sequenced for a study of blood T cell repertoires in COVID-19. Turning to the study itself: Nucleic acid was either cDNA or gDNA, and it came from T cells, B-cell-depleted T cells, or PBMCs.

Profiled with immunoSEQ multiplex PCR; TCRdb holds only in-frame clones, not every one. The sample lists around 470,000 clones, 90% occurring once. Cohort assignment relied on participant-reported clinical history. The sequence came from a man between 18 and 35 years old who had recovered from COVID-19. The sequenced material came from PBMCs or T cells enriched from blood (not recorded which).

CDR3 sequence (DNA): TGTGCCAGCAGTACTAGCGGGAGTCAGTACGAGCAGTACTTC. Its protein product is CASSTSGSQYEQYF. The gene calls are TRBV27 and TRBJ2-7; 11 bases map to TRBD2. V was clipped by 5 bases and J by 4 bases; unmatched bases: 4. Germline V lookup: CDR1 MNHEY, CDR2 SMNVEV (reference sequence). The CDR3 covers 14 residues.